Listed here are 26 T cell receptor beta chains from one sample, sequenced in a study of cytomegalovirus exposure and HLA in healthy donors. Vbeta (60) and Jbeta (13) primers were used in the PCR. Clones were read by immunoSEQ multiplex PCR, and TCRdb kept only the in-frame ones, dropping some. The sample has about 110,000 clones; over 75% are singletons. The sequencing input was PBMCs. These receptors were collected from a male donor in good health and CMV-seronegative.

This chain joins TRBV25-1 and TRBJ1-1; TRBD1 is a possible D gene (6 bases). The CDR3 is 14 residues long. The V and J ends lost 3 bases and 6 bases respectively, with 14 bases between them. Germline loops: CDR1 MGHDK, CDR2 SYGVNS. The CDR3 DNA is TGTGCCAGCAGTGACCTATACAGGGTCGCTGAAGCTTTCTTT. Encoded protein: CASSDLYRVAEAFF.

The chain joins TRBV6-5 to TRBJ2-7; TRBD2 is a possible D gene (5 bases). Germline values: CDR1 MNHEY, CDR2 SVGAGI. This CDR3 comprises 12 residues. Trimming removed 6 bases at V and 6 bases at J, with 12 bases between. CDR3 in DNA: TGTGCCAGCAGCCTACAAGGAGGCGAGCAGTACTTC. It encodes CASSLQGGEQYF.

As DNA, the CDR3 is TGTGCCAGCGTGCGCGGGGAAACCTACGAGCAGTACTTC. Translating gives CASVRGETYEQYF. The rearrangement uses TRBV7-9 and TRBJ2-5, with D maybe TRBD2 (6 bases). The J call may be in error: the DNA end matches TRBJ2-7 better. CDR1 is SEHNR, CDR2 FQNEAQ, per germline (reference sequence). This CDR3 comprises 13 residues.

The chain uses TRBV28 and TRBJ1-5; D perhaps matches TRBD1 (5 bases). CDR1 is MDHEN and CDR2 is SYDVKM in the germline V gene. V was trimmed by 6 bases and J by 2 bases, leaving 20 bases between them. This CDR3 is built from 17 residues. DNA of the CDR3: TGTGCCAGCAGATCGTTCCAGGGAATTGTTGGCAATCAGCCCCAGCATTTT. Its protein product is CASRSFQGIVGNQPQHF.

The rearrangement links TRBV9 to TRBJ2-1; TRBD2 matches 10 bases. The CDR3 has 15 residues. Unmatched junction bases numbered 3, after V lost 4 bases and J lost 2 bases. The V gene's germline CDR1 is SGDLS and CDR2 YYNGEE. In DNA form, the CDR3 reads TGTGCCAGCAGCCCGCTAGCGGGAGCCTACAATGAGCAGTTCTTC. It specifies CASSPLAGAYNEQFF.

The CDR3 loop reads CASSSADMNTEAFF. The CDR3 DNA sequence: TGTGCCAGCAGTTCAGCAGACATGAACACTGAAGCTTTCTTT. The chain uses TRBV28 and TRBJ1-1; D is ambiguous. Germline V gene lookup returns CDR1 MDHEN and CDR2 SYDVKM. There are 14 residues in the CDR3. With 4 bases removed from V and 0 bases from J, the gap between germline ends came to 9 bases. Full variable domain (missing parts from reference TRBV28 and TRBJ1-1): DVKVTQSSRYLVKRTGEKVFLECVQDMDHENMFWYRQDPGLGLRLIYFSYDVKMKEKGDIPEGYSVSREKKERFSLILESASTNQTSMYLCASSSADMNTEAFFGQGTRLTVV.

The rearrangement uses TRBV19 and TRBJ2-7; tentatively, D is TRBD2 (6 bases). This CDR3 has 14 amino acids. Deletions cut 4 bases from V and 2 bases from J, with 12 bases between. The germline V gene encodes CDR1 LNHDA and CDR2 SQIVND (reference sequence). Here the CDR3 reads CASSSGGNPYEQYF. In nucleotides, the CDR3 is TGTGCCAGTAGTAGTGGCGGGAACCCCTACGAGCAGTACTTC.

The CDR3 spells CASSVLTTRGDTQYF. Written as DNA, the CDR3 is TGTGCCAGCAGCGTATTAACCACTAGGGGGGATACGCAGTATTTT. V and J are TRBV7-9 and TRBJ2-3, with D maybe TRBD1 (6 bases). The CDR3 runs 15 residues. The V gene's germline CDR1 is SEHNR and CDR2 FQNEAQ (reference sequence). Trimming took off 5 bases at V and 6 bases at J, with 18 bases between the two ends.

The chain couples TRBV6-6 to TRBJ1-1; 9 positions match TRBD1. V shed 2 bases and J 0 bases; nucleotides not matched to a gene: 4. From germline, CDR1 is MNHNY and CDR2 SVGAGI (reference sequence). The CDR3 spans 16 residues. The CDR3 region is CASSYGTGLMNTEAFF. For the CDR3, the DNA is TGTGCCAGCAGTTACGGGACAGGGCTCATGAACACTGAAGCTTTCTTT.

The CDR3: CSVEEDHGTGRYYGYTF. In nucleotides, the CDR3 is TGCAGCGTTGAAGAGGATCACGGGACAGGACGCTACTATGGCTACACCTTC. V is TRBV29-1 and J is TRBJ1-2; 8 bases are shared with TRBD1. The V gene end was trimmed by 0 bases and the J gene end by 3 bases; junction bases not matched to a gene: 12. The CDR3 is 17 residues long. Germline V CDR1 and CDR2: SQVTM, ANQGSEA.

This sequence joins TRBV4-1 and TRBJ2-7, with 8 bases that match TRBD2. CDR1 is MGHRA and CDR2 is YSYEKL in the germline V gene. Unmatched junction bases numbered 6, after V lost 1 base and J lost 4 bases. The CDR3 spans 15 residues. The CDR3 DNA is TGCGCCAGCAGCCAAGGAGGTAGCGGGGCGTACGAGCAGTACTTC. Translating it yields CASSQGGSGAYEQYF.

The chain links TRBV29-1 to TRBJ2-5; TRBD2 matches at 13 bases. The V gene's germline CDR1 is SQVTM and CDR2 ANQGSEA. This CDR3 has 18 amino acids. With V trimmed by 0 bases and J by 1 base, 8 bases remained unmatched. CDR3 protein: CSVEDWTSGSFPQETQYF. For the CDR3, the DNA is TGCAGCGTTGAAGATTGGACTAGCGGGAGCTTTCCCCAAGAGACCCAGTACTTC.

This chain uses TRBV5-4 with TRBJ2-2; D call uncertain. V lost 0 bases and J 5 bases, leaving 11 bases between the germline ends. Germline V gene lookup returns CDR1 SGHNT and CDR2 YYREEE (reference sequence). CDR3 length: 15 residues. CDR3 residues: CASSLEAPGTGELFF. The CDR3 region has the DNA TGTGCCAGCAGCTTGGAAGCCCCCGGGACCGGGGAGCTGTTTTTT.

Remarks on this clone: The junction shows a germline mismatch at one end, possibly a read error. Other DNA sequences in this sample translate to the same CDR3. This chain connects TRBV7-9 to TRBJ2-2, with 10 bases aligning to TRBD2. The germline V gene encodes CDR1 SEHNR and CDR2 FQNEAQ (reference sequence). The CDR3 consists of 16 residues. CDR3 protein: CASSSTAGGYSGELFF. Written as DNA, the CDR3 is TGTGCCAGCAGCTCAACAGCGGGAGGGTACTCCGGGGAACTGTTTTTT.

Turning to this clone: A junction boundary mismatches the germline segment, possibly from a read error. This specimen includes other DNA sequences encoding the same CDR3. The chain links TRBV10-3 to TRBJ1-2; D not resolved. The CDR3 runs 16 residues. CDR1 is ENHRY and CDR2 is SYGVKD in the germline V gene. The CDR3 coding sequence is TGCGCCATCAGTGATCGGACTGGGGATACTATGTGGGGCTACACCTTC. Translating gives CAISDRTGDTMWGYTF.

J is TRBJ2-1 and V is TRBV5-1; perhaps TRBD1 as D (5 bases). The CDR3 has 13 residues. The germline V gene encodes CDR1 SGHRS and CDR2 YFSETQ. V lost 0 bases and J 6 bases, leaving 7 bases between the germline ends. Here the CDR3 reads CASSLDRSNEQFF. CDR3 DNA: TGCGCCAGCAGCTTGGACAGGTCCAATGAGCAGTTCTTC.

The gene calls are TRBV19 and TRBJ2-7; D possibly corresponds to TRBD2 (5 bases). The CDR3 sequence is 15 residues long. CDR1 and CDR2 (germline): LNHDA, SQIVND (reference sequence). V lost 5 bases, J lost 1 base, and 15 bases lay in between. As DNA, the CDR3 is TGTGCCAGTAGTCCACGTTCGGGGATTTCCTACGAGCAGTACTTC. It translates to CASSPRSGISYEQYF.

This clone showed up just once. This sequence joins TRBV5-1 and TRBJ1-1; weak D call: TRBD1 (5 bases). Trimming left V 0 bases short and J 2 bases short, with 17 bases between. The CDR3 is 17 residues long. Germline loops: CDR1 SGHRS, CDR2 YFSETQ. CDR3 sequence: CASSLETANRINTEAFF. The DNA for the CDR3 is TGCGCCAGCAGCTTGGAAACTGCCAACAGGATTAACACTGAAGCTTTCTTT. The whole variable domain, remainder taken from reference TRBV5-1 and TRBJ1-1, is KAGVTQTPRYLIKTRGQQVTLSCSPISGHRSVSWYQQTPGQGLQFLFEYFSETQRNKGNFPGRFSGRQFSNSRSEMNVSTLELGDSALYLCASSLETANRINTEAFFGQGTRLTVV.

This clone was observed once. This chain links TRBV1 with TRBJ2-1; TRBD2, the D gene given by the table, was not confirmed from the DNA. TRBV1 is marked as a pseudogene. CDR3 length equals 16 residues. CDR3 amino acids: CTSTQRGGRAYNEQFF. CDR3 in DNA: TGCACCAGCACCCAGCGGGGGGGGAGGGCCTACAATGAGCAGTTCTTC.

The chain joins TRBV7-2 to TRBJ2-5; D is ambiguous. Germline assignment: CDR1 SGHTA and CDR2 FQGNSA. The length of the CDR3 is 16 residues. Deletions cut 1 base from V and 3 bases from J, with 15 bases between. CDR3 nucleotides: TGTGCCAGCAGCTTAGGCGGAGTTACCCGCAAAGAGACCCAGTACTTC. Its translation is CASSLGGVTRKETQYF.

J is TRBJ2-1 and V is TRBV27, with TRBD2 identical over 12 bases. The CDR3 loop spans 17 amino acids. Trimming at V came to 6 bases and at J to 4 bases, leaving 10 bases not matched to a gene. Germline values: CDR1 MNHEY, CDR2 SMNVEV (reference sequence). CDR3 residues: CASSSSRTSGTYNEQFF. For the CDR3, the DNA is TGTGCCAGCAGCTCTAGTCGGACTAGCGGGACGTACAATGAGCAGTTCTTC.

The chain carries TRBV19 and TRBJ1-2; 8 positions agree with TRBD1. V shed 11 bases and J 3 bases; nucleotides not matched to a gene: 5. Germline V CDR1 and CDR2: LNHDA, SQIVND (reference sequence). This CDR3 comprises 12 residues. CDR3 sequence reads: CAGRGPDYGYTF. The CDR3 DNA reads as TGTGCCGGCAGGGGGCCCGACTATGGCTACACCTTC. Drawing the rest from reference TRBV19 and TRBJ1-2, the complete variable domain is DGGITQSPKYLFRKEGQNVTLSCEQNLNHDAMYWYRQDPGQGLRLIYYSQIVNDFQKGDIAEGYSVSREKKESFPLTVTSAQKNPTAFYLCAGRGPDYGYTFGSGTRLTVV.

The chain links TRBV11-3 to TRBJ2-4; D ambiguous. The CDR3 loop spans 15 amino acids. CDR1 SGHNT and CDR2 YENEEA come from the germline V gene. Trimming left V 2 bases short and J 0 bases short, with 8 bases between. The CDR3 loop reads CASSLTVLAKNIQYF. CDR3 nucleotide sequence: TGTGCCAGCAGCTTAACGGTTCTAGCCAAAAACATTCAGTACTTC.

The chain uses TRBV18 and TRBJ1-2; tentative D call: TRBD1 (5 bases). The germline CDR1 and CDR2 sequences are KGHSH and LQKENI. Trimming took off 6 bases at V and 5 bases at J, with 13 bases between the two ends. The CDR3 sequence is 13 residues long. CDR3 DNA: TGTGCCAGCTCCCTTCTCGACAGTTATGGCTACACCTTC. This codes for CASSLLDSYGYTF. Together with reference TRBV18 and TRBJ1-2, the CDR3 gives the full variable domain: NAGVMQNPRHLVRRRGQEARLRCSPMKGHSHVYWYRQLPEEGLKFMVYLQKENIIDESGMPKERFSAEFPKEGPSILRIQQVVRGDSAAYFCASSLLDSYGYTFGSGTRLTVV.

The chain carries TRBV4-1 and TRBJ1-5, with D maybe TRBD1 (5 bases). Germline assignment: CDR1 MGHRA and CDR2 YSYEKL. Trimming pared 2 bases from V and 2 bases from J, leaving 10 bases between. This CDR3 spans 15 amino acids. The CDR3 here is CASSQQGMGNQPQHF. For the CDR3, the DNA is TGCGCCAGCAGCCAACAGGGCATGGGCAATCAGCCCCAGCATTTT.

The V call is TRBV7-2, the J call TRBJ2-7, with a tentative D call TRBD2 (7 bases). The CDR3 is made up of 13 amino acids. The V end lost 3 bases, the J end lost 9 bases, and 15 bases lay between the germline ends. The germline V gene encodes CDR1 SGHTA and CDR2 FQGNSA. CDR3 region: CASSFRGAGGQYF. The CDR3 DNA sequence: TGTGCCAGCAGCTTCCGGGGGGCTGGCGGGCAGTACTTC.